The 9 T cell receptor beta chains given below trace back to one sample, sequenced in a study of T cell responses to AZD1222 COVID-19 vaccine. Assay: immunoSEQ multiplex PCR; the TCRdb copy retains only in-frame clones and omits some. Of some 160,000 clones detected, approximately 89% appear once; the ten largest clones hold approximately 4%. The sequencing here drew on peripheral blood, taken on day 0 of AZD1222 vaccination. Receptors were obtained from an adult in good health.

The chain employs TRBV7-2 and TRBJ2-7; 7 bases line up with TRBD2. This CDR3 spans 16 amino acids. The V gene's germline CDR1 is SGHTA and CDR2 FQGNSA. V shed 3 bases, J shed 0 bases, and the junction held 8 bases outside the gene matches. The CDR3 sequence is CASSFRLASLSYEQYF. In nucleotides, the CDR3 is TGTGCCAGCAGCTTCCGACTAGCCTCCCTCTCCTACGAGCAGTACTTC.

The V call is TRBV2, the J call TRBJ1-4; 7 nucleotides match TRBD1. Germline assignment: CDR1 SNHLY and CDR2 FYNNEI. Trimming at V came to 6 bases and at J to 7 bases, leaving 14 bases not matched to a gene. This CDR3 region has 16 residues. The CDR3: CASSAIRDRAVEKLFF. DNA of the CDR3: TGTGCCAGCAGCGCGATAAGAGACAGGGCCGTTGAAAAACTGTTTTTT. The full variable domain, with the rest looked up from reference TRBV2 and TRBJ1-4, is EPEVTQTPSHQVTQMGQEVILRCVPISNHLYFYWYRQILGQKVEFLVSFYNNEISEKSEIFDDQFSVERPDGSNFTLKIRSTKLEDSAMYFCASSAIRDRAVEKLFFGSGTQLSVL.

Concerning this clone itself: The junction does not match germline at one end; this may be a read error. V usage is TRBV19 and J usage is TRBJ1-5; 8 nucleotides line up with TRBD1. The CDR3 has 17 residues. Looked up from germline, CDR1 is LNHDA and CDR2 is SQIVND (reference sequence). The CDR3 DNA reads TGTGCCGGTAGGTCGATGCAGGGGGCGATTAGCAATCAGCCCCAGCATTTT. Translation: CAGRSMQGAISNQPQHF. The complete variable domain, with remaining parts taken from reference TRBV19 and TRBJ1-5, reads DGGITQSPKYLFRKEGQNVTLSCEQNLNHDAMYWYRQDPGQGLRLIYYSQIVNDFQKGDIAEGYSVSREKKESFPLTVTSAQKNPTAFYLCAGRSMQGAISNQPQHFGDGTRLSIL.

The chain links TRBV4-1 to TRBJ2-1, with D unresolved. Trimming shortened V by 0 bases and J by 4 bases, and 1 base separated the two germline ends. The CDR3 has 12 residues. Germline assignment: CDR1 MGHRA and CDR2 YSYEKL. The CDR3 DNA reads TGCGCCAGCAGCCAAGATTACAATGAGCAGTTCTTC. Protein product: CASSQDYNEQFF.

The chain couples TRBV5-1 to TRBJ1-4, with D unclear. Germline CDR1 is SGHRS and CDR2 is YFSETQ. This CDR3 region has 14 residues. V dropped 0 bases and J dropped 8 bases, with 11 bases sitting between them. The DNA of the CDR3 is TGCGCCAGCAGCTTGGGACAAATCGAAGAAAAACTGTTTTTT. Amino acid sequence: CASSLGQIEEKLFF.

In this sample, this clone turned up a few times. The V gene is TRBV18, the J gene TRBJ2-5, with 13 bases identical to TRBD2. The V gene end was trimmed by 5 bases and the J gene end by 1 base; junction bases not matched to a gene: 4. The CDR3 is 16 residues long. CDR1 and CDR2 (germline): KGHSH, LQKENI. For the CDR3, the DNA is TGTGCCAGCTCAGTGGGACTAGCGGGGACCCAAGAGACCCAGTACTTC. Translation gives CASSVGLAGTQETQYF.

The chain employs TRBV5-1 and TRBJ1-3; no clear D gene. Trimming removed 4 bases from V and 0 bases from J, with 8 bases in between. CDR3 length equals 14 residues. Germline CDR1 reads SGHRS; CDR2 reads YFSETQ. The CDR3 sequence is CASSADLSGNTIYF. The CDR3 region has the DNA TGCGCCAGCAGCGCTGACCTCTCTGGAAACACCATATATTTT.

The rearrangement links TRBV27 to TRBJ1-2; TRBD1 might be the D (5 bases). Germline assignment: CDR1 MNHEY and CDR2 SMNVEV (reference sequence). The CDR3 totals 12 residues. With 2 bases removed from V and 8 bases from J, the gap between germline ends came to 9 bases. The CDR3 loop is CASSLGGGGYTF. The DNA for the CDR3 is TGTGCCAGCAGTTTAGGCGGGGGGGGCTACACCTTC.

The chain links TRBV4-2 to TRBJ2-2, with D unresolved. Per germline, CDR1 LGHNA and CDR2 YNFKEQ. The germline V and J ends were trimmed by 4 bases and 4 bases, with 7 bases remaining between them. The CDR3 runs 13 residues. Here the CDR3 reads CASSRPGTGELFF. The CDR3 region has the DNA TGTGCCAGCAGCCGCCCCGGCACCGGGGAGCTGTTTTTT.